Presented here are 28 T cell receptor beta chains from one specimen sequenced in a study of blood T cell repertoires in COVID-19. The data were produced by immunoSEQ multiplex PCR, yet TCRdb's version contains in-frame clones alone and is incomplete. The data contain over 50,000 clones, more than 70% of them singletons. The source material was peripheral blood. These receptors were taken from a man aged 60-69 years with acute or convalescent COVID-19.

V usage is TRBV9 and J usage is TRBJ2-1; 11 nucleotides align to TRBD2. V lost 0 bases and J lost 0; bases outside the gene matches: 2. Germline lookup yields CDR1 SGDLS and CDR2 YYNGEE. The CDR3 has 17 residues. Here the CDR3 reads CASSVGLAGSSYNEQFF. CDR3 DNA: TGTGCCAGCAGCGTAGGACTAGCGGGGTCCTCCTACAATGAGCAGTTCTTC.

CDR3: CATSREKLFF. The CDR3 bases are TGTGCCACCTCGAGGGAAAAACTGTTTTTT. This rearrangement joins TRBV5-3 to TRBJ1-4; D ambiguous. TRBV5-3 is assigned to the ORF class and has an uncertain function. Trimming stripped 9 bases from V and 8 bases from J, with 8 bases between. CDR3 length equals 10 residues.

CDR3 amino acids: CASSLEAGIYGYTF. The DNA for the CDR3 is TGTGCCAGCAGCTTAGAAGCAGGAATCTATGGCTACACCTTC. This chain uses TRBV11-2 with TRBJ1-2; no clear D gene. CDR1 and CDR2 (germline): SGHAT, FQNNGV. Trimming pared 0 bases from V and 4 bases from J, leaving 9 bases between. The CDR3 is 14 amino acids.

The CDR3 nucleotides are TGTGCCTGGCGGCTAGCGGGACAAGAGACCCAGTACTTC. It is translated as CAWRLAGQETQYF. The chain is built from TRBV30 and TRBJ2-5, with 9 bases fitting TRBD2. CDR3 length: 13 residues. V dropped 5 bases and J dropped 2; count of bases not matched to a gene: 3. CDR1 and CDR2 (germline): GTSNPN, SVGIG (reference sequence).

The gene calls are TRBV4-3 and TRBJ1-6; 7 bases fit TRBD1. Germline CDR1 and CDR2: LGHNA and YSLEER. This CDR3 region has 16 residues. The ends lost 3 bases at V and 5 bases at J; junction bases unmatched: 7. The CDR3 nucleotides are TGCGCCAGCAGCCAGGGCACAGGGGAGAATAATTCACCCCTCCACTTT. It codes for CASSQGTGENNSPLHF.

This chain links TRBV27 with TRBJ1-5; D is uncertain. The V end was cut by 3 bases, the J end by 2 bases, with 2 bases between. The CDR3 consists of 12 residues. In germline, CDR1 is MNHEY, CDR2 SMNVEV (reference sequence). The CDR3 bases are TGTGCCAGCAGTTTCGGCAATCAGCCCCAGCATTTT. It specifies CASSFGNQPQHF.

This rearrangement joins TRBV7-2 to TRBJ1-3; D is perhaps TRBD1 (5 bases). The CDR3 totals 15 residues. Deletions cut 1 base from V and 1 base from J, with 8 bases between. Looked up from germline, CDR1 is SGHTA and CDR2 is FQGNSA. In nucleotides, the CDR3 is TGTGCCAGCAGCTTAGGGGGCACTTCTGGAAACACCATATATTTT. This gives the protein CASSLGGTSGNTIYF.

V gene TRBV27 combines with J gene TRBJ2-1; 7 positions agree with TRBD2. V gave up 5 bases and J gave up 5 bases; unmatched junction bases: 12. The CDR3 runs 16 residues. Germline V gene data show CDR1 as MNHEY and CDR2 as SMNVEV (reference sequence). As DNA, the CDR3 is TGTGCCAGCAGTCTCAACCCGGGCGGGGGAGACAATGAGCAGTTCTTC. Its protein is CASSLNPGGGDNEQFF.

The CDR3: CASNIGRGPGNTIYF. CDR3 nucleotide sequence: TGTGCCTCCAATATAGGCAGGGGGCCTGGAAACACCATATATTTT. The chain uses TRBV19 and TRBJ1-3; 8 nucleotides agree with TRBD1. Germline V lookup: CDR1 LNHDA, CDR2 SQIVND (reference sequence). This CDR3 comprises 15 residues. Trimming removed 11 bases from V and 2 bases from J; junction bases left unmatched: 11.

The rearrangement links TRBV4-3 to TRBJ1-6; D gene unclear. The CDR3 covers 14 residues. V was trimmed by 3 bases and J by 8 bases, leaving 11 bases between them. Germline V lookup: CDR1 LGHNA, CDR2 YSLEER. The CDR3 sequence is CASSQRGFDSPLHF. For the CDR3, the DNA is TGCGCCAGCAGCCAGAGAGGGTTCGATTCACCCCTCCACTTT.

On this clone itself: The limits of the CDR3 on the DNA are not certain, so only TCRdb's listed CDR3 is given. The gene calls are TRBV6-2 or TRBV6-3 and TRBJ1-2. The CDR3 length equals 20 residues, ends included. CDR1 and CDR2 from the germline V gene are MNHEY and SVGEGT. CDR3: CASSYNAGNYGYTFGYGYTF.

This rearrangement joins TRBV5-1 to TRBJ2-6; D is possibly TRBD1 (6 bases). Trimming cost V 0 bases and J 4 bases, with 8 bases left between them. Looked up from germline, CDR1 is SGHRS and CDR2 is YFSETQ. This CDR3 is built from 15 residues. The CDR3 DNA is TGCGCCAGCAGCTTGGGGGGGCCCGGGGCCAACGTCCTGACTTTC. As protein: CASSLGGPGANVLTF.

CDR3 loop: CASSVEGAANYGYTF. The CDR3 coding sequence is TGTGCCAGCAGCGTAGAAGGGGCGGCTAACTATGGCTACACCTTC. The chain carries TRBV9 and TRBJ1-2, with D perhaps TRBD1 (5 bases). The V and J ends lost 0 bases and 0 bases respectively, with 9 bases between them. Germline V CDR1 and CDR2: SGDLS, YYNGEE. This CDR3 has 15 amino acids.

The genes are TRBV7-9 and TRBJ1-4, with D unclear. This CDR3 is 16 amino acids long. Looked up from germline, CDR1 is SEHNR and CDR2 is FQNEAQ (reference sequence). Trimming removed 5 bases from V and 0 bases from J, with 13 bases in between. CDR3 nucleotides: TGTGCCAGCAGCCAAGTTGCGGATGCAACTAATGAAAAACTGTTTTTT. Its protein product is CASSQVADATNEKLFF.

This clone was seen a few times. This chain uses TRBV6-6 with TRBJ2-3; TRBD1 aligns across 10 bases. Germline assignment: CDR1 MNHNY and CDR2 SVGAGI (reference sequence). V dropped 8 bases and J dropped 2; count of bases not matched to a gene: 4. The CDR3 covers 14 residues. The CDR3 sequence: CASGDRGATDTQYF. CDR3 nucleotides: TGTGCCAGCGGGGACAGGGGAGCCACAGATACGCAGTATTTT.

The V call is TRBV29-1, the J call TRBJ1-2; 10 bases match TRBD1. J was trimmed by 3 bases and V by 7 bases; bases with no gene match: 5. In germline, CDR1 is SQVTM, CDR2 ANQGSEA. The CDR3 covers 13 residues. CDR3 sequence: CSDRQGADYGYTF. In DNA form, the CDR3 reads TGCAGCGATCGACAGGGGGCTGACTATGGCTACACCTTC.

V is TRBV5-6 and J is TRBJ2-2; tentatively, D is TRBD1 (6 bases). The ends were cut back, 2 bases at V and 2 bases at J, with 10 bases in the middle. Per germline, CDR1 SGHDT and CDR2 YYEEEE. This CDR3 has 15 residues. The CDR3 sequence is CASSFTGRNTGELFF. The CDR3 region has the DNA TGTGCCAGCAGCTTTACAGGGAGAAACACCGGGGAGCTGTTTTTT.

The chain links TRBV2 to TRBJ1-4; a possible D gene is TRBD1 (5 bases). The CDR3 covers 15 residues. The V end was cut by 0 bases, the J end by 8 bases, with 13 bases between. From germline, CDR1 is SNHLY and CDR2 FYNNEI. CDR3 bases: TGTGCCAGCAGTGAAGCTGGGGGGAGTAACGAAAAACTGTTTTTT. As protein: CASSEAGGSNEKLFF.

The gene calls are TRBV18 and TRBJ1-1, with D tentatively TRBD1 (5 bases). Germline CDR1 reads KGHSH; CDR2 reads LQKENI. This CDR3 spans 14 amino acids. V was pared by 0 bases and J by 8 bases, with 13 bases between. This CDR3 reads CASSPPSGAEEAFF. The CDR3, as DNA: TGTGCCAGCTCACCACCGAGTGGGGCTGAGGAAGCTTTCTTT.

The J gene is TRBJ2-1, the V gene TRBV6-2 or TRBV6-3; D ambiguous. With 2 bases removed from V and 6 bases from J, the gap between germline ends came to 11 bases. The CDR3 runs to 14 residues. CDR1 is MNHEY, CDR2 SVGEGT, per germline. CDR3 bases: TGTGCCAGCAGTTACAATTTAGCTCTCAATGAGCAGTTCTTC. As protein: CASSYNLALNEQFF.

This chain connects TRBV2 to TRBJ2-3, with D possibly matching TRBD2 (5 bases). The CDR3 extends over 15 amino acids. V was cut by 3 bases and J by 2 bases, with 12 bases left in between. From germline, CDR1 is SNHLY and CDR2 FYNNEI. CDR3 in DNA: TGTGCCAGCAGTGAGCGAGGGTTTTCCACAGATACGCAGTATTTT. It encodes CASSERGFSTDTQYF.

The chain is built from TRBV7-2 and TRBJ1-4, with D unresolved. The CDR3 extends over 14 amino acids. V was shortened by 4 bases and J by 7 bases, with 13 bases between the two germline ends. Germline V CDR1 and CDR2: SGHTA, FQGNSA. The CDR3 here is CASSSPGRAEKLFF. The CDR3, as DNA: TGTGCCAGCAGCTCCCCGGGGAGGGCTGAAAAACTGTTTTTT.

The V and J genes are TRBV5-5 and TRBJ1-4, with a possible D match to TRBD1 (6 bases). Trimming removed 2 bases at V and 6 bases at J, with 14 bases between. The germline CDR1 and CDR2 sequences are SGHKS and YYEKEE (reference sequence). The CDR3 sequence is 15 residues long. CDR3 bases: TGTGCCAGCAGCTTCTCAGGGGTCCGGGATGAAAAACTGTTTTTT. This encodes CASSFSGVRDEKLFF. Full variable domain (remainder filled in from reference TRBV5-5 and TRBJ1-4): DAGVTQSPTHLIKTRGQQVTLRCSPISGHKSVSWYQQVLGQGPQFIFQYYEKEERGRGNFPDRFSARQFPNYSSELNVNALLLGDSALYLCASSFSGVRDEKLFFGSGTQLSVL.

The V call is TRBV29-1, the J call TRBJ1-2; no clear D gene. V was clipped by 4 bases and J by 3 bases, with 12 bases between them. This CDR3 comprises 13 residues. CDR1 and CDR2 from the germline V gene are SQVTM and ANQGSEA. The CDR3 DNA is TGCAGCGTTGCTCGGGTGGCGGACTATGGCTACACCTTC. It encodes CSVARVADYGYTF.

This chain links TRBV12-3 or TRBV12-4 with TRBJ2-7; tentatively, D is TRBD2 (6 bases). Trimming shortened V by 7 bases and J by 5 bases, and 12 bases separated the two germline ends. The CDR3 extends over 12 amino acids. DNA for the CDR3: TGTGCCAGCACCCGCGGGGCAAACGAGCAGTACTTC. Translated, it gives CASTRGANEQYF.

The chain recombines TRBV30 with TRBJ1-4, with 8 bases that match TRBD1. With 3 bases clipped from V and 4 bases from J, the junction kept 10 bases outside the gene matches. The CDR3 extends over 16 amino acids. The V gene's germline CDR1 is GTSNPN and CDR2 SVGIG (reference sequence). The CDR3 protein is CAWRTGVMVNNEKLFF. Here the CDR3 DNA reads TGTGCCTGGAGGACAGGGGTCATGGTAAATAATGAAAAACTGTTTTTT.

This clone occurred once. The chain has TRBV30 and TRBJ2-3, with no clear D. The CDR3 is made up of 12 amino acids. V was pared by 3 bases and J by 5 bases, with 9 bases between. Germline V lookup: CDR1 GTSNPN, CDR2 SVGIG (reference sequence). The CDR3, as DNA: TGTGCCTGGAGCCCCACCGGAGATACGCAGTATTTT. This gives the protein CAWSPTGDTQYF.

The genes are TRBV30 and TRBJ1-5; 8 bases fit TRBD1. V lost 6 bases to trimming and J lost 4 bases; unmatched junction nucleotides: 2. Germline V gene data show CDR1 as GTSNPN and CDR2 as SVGIG (reference sequence). There are 12 residues in the CDR3. The CDR3 coding sequence is TGTGCCTGCCGGACAGGGAATCAGCCCCAGCATTTT. The encoded protein is CACRTGNQPQHF.